This T cell receptor beta chain was recovered during a study of cytomegalovirus exposure and HLA in healthy donors. Findings and caveats of the study: V- and J-gene trimming of TCR beta was linked (in a later analysis) to a missense DCLRE1C variant. The authors later found HLA-associated TCR beta chains more clonally expanded than equally common others. Roughly uniform sequencing depth across donors was assumed, possibly incorrectly.

As for this clone: Its antigen is still unknown.

PCR primers comprised 60 Vbeta and 13 Jbeta primers. Profiling relied on immunoSEQ multiplex PCR, and the TCRdb table lists in-frame clones only, not all of them. Among some 91,000 clones, around four fifths were seen once, and the ten largest hold just over 0.75%. Trimming at V came to 5 bases and at J to 6 bases, leaving 9 bases not matched to a gene. There are 14 residues in the CDR3. Germline values: CDR1 SEHNR, CDR2 FQNEAQ (reference sequence). V is TRBV7-9 and J is TRBJ1-2; 7 bases map to TRBD1. The sequence derives from an older woman in good health and CMV-seronegative. What was sequenced was PBMCs. The CDR3 loop is CASSPSTGSHGYTF. CDR3 sequence (DNA): TGTGCCAGCAGCCCATCGACAGGGAGTCATGGCTACACCTTC. Full variable domain (rest looked up from reference TRBV7-9 and TRBJ1-2): DTGVSQNPRHKITKRGQNVTFRCDPISEHNRLYWYRQTLGQGPEFLTYFQNEAQLEKSRLLSDRFSAERPKGSFSTLEIQRTEQGDSAMYLCASSPSTGSHGYTFGSGTRLTVV.